The sequence of this T cell receptor beta chain was determined in a study of T-cell reconstitution after alpha-beta-depleted transplantation in children. Deletions cut 11 bases from V and 6 bases from J, with 23 bases between. The CDR3 length is 14 residues. Per germline, CDR1 MNHNS and CDR2 SASEGT. This clonotype has only a few counts. During its preparation, the TCRbeta library received unique molecular identifiers. TCRdb analysed the PCR reads with MiXCR anew, one entry per CDR3 protein. This table holds just over 350,000 distinct CDR3 sequences, roughly 13% found once. The sequence was collected from a human donor who donated a stem cell graft to a child with Fanconi anemia. The sample in question was PBMCs, obtained from the stem cell graft. The chain carries TRBV6-1 and TRBJ2-7, with D possibly matching TRBD2 (6 bases). For the CDR3, the DNA is TGTGCCGCCACCCGGACTTCTCTGGGACTCGAGCAGTACTTC. Translated, it gives CAATRTSLGLEQYF.